This T cell receptor beta chain stems from a study of early T cells in non-severe SARS-CoV-2 infection. Each single cDNA molecule received a unique molecular identifier. TCRdb re-called the 5' RACE reads through MiXCR, storing one row per CDR3 protein. Here the sample spans tens of thousands of distinct CDR3 sequences, 11% being singletons. With 10 bases removed from V and 4 bases from J, the gap between germline ends came to 20 bases. This CDR3 contains 15 residues. Germline V gene lookup returns CDR1 SNHLY and CDR2 FYNNEI. This clonotype showed up many times. V is TRBV2 and J is TRBJ1-5; possibly TRBD1 for D (6 bases). The specimen was whole blood. This TCR derives from an adult who was a healthcare worker with PCR-confirmed SARS-CoV-2 infection or an uninfected control (not recorded which). The CDR3: CATRGGRSPNQPQHF. CDR3 sequence (DNA): TGTGCCACCCGAGGGGGGCGATCACCTAATCAGCCCCAGCATTTT. Filled out from reference TRBV2 and TRBJ1-5, the complete variable domain reads EPEVTQTPSHQVTQMGQEVILRCVPISNHLYFYWYRQILGQKVEFLVSFYNNEISEKSEIFDDQFSVERPDGSNFTLKIRSTKLEDSAMYFCATRGGRSPNQPQHFGDGTRLSIL.